The 9 T cell receptor beta chains presented below share a single source sample, sequenced in a study of human T cells and chemical hapten exposure. In TCRdb, the RACE reads were re-called with MiXCR into one record per CDR3 protein. Of tens of thousands of distinct CDR3 sequences listed, 9.8% are singletons. The time point is: patch test 1, 2 weeks after DPC sensitization. Described treatment: therapeutic diphenylcyclopropenone sensitization with weekly scalp DPC. Sequences were derived from whole blood, sampled in connection with sensitization to the hapten diphenylcyclopropenone (DPC). These receptor sequences come from a woman between 40 and 55 years old with alopecia areata. Some clones in this sample may be carry-over from other donors' samples.

The sample holds many counts of this clonotype. This chain connects TRBV7-9 to TRBJ1-6; D is ambiguous. The CDR3 is made up of 15 amino acids. V gave up 7 bases and J gave up 0 bases, with 10 bases separating them. Germline values: CDR1 SEHNR, CDR2 FQNEAQ (reference sequence). In nucleotides, the CDR3 is TGTGCCAGCACGACGGAGAGCTCCTATAATTCACCCCTCCACTTT. Translation gives CASTTESSYNSPLHF. Variable domain in full (rest from reference TRBV7-9 and TRBJ1-6): DTGVSQNPRHKITKRGQNVTFRCDPISEHNRLYWYRQTLGQGPEFLTYFQNEAQLEKSRLLSDRFSAERPKGSFSTLEIQRTEQGDSAMYLCASTTESSYNSPLHFGNGTRLTVT.

This clonotype was seen ten or more times. The chain joins TRBV20-1 to TRBJ1-2, with a possible D match to TRBD1 (5 bases). Trimming cost V 3 bases and J 6 bases, with 11 bases left between them. The CDR3 sequence is 12 residues long. The germline V gene encodes CDR1 DFQATT and CDR2 SNEGSKA (reference sequence). The CDR3 is CSASPGRHGYTF. The CDR3 DNA sequence: TGCAGTGCTAGCCCGGGACGTCATGGCTACACCTTC.

This clonotype has more than one count but fewer than ten. The chain combines TRBV20-1 with TRBJ1-5, with 7 bases matching TRBD1. CDR3 length equals 16 residues. Germline CDR1 DFQATT, CDR2 SNEGSKA (reference sequence). J lost 0 bases, V lost 0 bases, and 5 bases had no gene match. The CDR3 bases are TGCAGTGCTAGAGAGGAGACAGGGACTAGCAATCAGCCCCAGCATTTT. Protein product: CSAREETGTSNQPQHF.

There are a few counts of this clonotype. The chain recombines TRBV2 with TRBJ2-1; tentatively, D is TRBD2 (6 bases). Germline-derived CDR1 and CDR2 are SNHLY and FYNNEI. Trimming took off 5 bases at V and 2 bases at J, with 13 bases between the two ends. CDR3 size: 15 residues. The CDR3: CASSPGTQTYNEQFF. CDR3 DNA: TGTGCCAGCAGTCCCGGGACTCAAACCTACAATGAGCAGTTCTTC.

This clonotype has more than one count but fewer than ten. The CDR3 here is CTSSLAGDDTGELFF. The CDR3 coding sequence is TGCACCAGCAGCCTAGCGGGGGATGACACCGGGGAGCTGTTTTTT. V gene TRBV1 combines with J gene TRBJ2-2; the table's D call, TRBD2, has no DNA check behind it. TRBV1 is noted as a pseudogene. The length of the CDR3 is 15 residues.

In its sample, this clonotype was seen many times. The chain combines TRBV2 with TRBJ1-6; the D is unclear. The CDR3 runs 14 residues. V lost 0 bases and J lost 9, with 9 bases in between. The germline V gene has CDR1 SNHLY and CDR2 FYNNEI. CDR3 nucleotide sequence: TGTGCCAGCAGTGAAGCGCGCGGGTTTTCACCCCTCCACTTT. Translating it yields CASSEARGFSPLHF.

This clonotype was found a few times. The chain links TRBV6-6 to TRBJ1-1; D call uncertain. V lost 10 bases, J lost 1 base, and 7 bases lay in between. Looked up from germline, CDR1 is MNHNY and CDR2 is SVGAGI (reference sequence). There are 11 residues in the CDR3. The CDR3 DNA follows: TGTGCCACTAGGGCGAACACTGAAGCTTTCTTT. This codes for CATRANTEAFF.

This clonotype was counted ten times or more. The J gene is TRBJ2-3, the V gene TRBV3-1; the D gene could be TRBD1 or TRBD2 (5 bases each). This CDR3 contains 16 residues. Germline V gene data show CDR1 as LGHDT and CDR2 as YNNKEL (reference sequence). Between the trimmed V and J ends, which lost 0 bases and 4 bases, there was a span of 14 bases. This CDR3 reads CASSQEGQGVADTQYF. The CDR3 nucleotides are TGTGCCAGCAGCCAAGAAGGGCAGGGAGTCGCAGATACGCAGTATTTT.

This clonotype was found many times. The chain is built from TRBV20-1 and TRBJ2-2; 7 bases are a match to TRBD2. Germline V gives CDR1 DFQATT, CDR2 SNEGSKA (reference sequence). The CDR3 covers 14 residues. V was pared by 6 bases and J by 2 bases, with 6 bases of the junction left unmatched. The CDR3 coding sequence is TGCAGTGCCCCCGGGACTATCAACACCGGGGAGCTGTTTTTT. It translates to CSAPGTINTGELFF.